One T cell receptor beta chain is described in this entry. This entry belongs to a study of beta chain features in type 1 diabetes. Sequencing targeted expressed TCRB transcripts, as all isolated RNA had been reverse transcribed. Measured with immunoSEQ multiplex PCR; TCRdb has only the in-frame clones, and not every one. This repertoire shows 150,000 to 200,000 clones, approximately 8.4% found once; its top ten account for 2% to 3%. This CDR3 is 15 amino acids long. Germline V lookup: CDR1 LGHNA, CDR2 YSLEER. The germline V and J ends were trimmed by 0 bases and 6 bases, with 13 bases remaining between them.

This receptor was identified in a woman aged 18-29 years in good health. The J gene is TRBJ2-3, the V gene TRBV4-3; the D gene is possibly TRBD2 (6 bases). The sample comprised central memory CD4+ T cells from blood. CDR3 sequence reads: CASSQDPRAGDTQYF. The CDR3 DNA is TGCGCCAGCAGCCAAGACCCCAGGGCGGGGGATACGCAGTATTTT.